The 23 T cell receptor beta chains below were found in one sample sequenced in a study of radiotherapy plus CTLA-4 blockade in lung cancer. Libraries were prepared by immunoSEQ multiplex PCR; TCRdb keeps only in-frame clonotypes and omits some of them. The data show roughly 73,000 clones, about nine tenths seen once. Sequences were derived from peripheral blood, sampled from a patient treated with radiotherapy plus ipilimumab. These receptors all come from a human donor with non-small cell lung cancer that progressed on radiotherapy plus ipilimumab.

The chain joins TRBV6-1 to TRBJ1-1; D gene ambiguous. The ends were cut back, 0 bases at V and 5 bases at J, with 10 bases in the middle. Germline V gene sequence: CDR1 MNHNS, CDR2 SASEGT. The CDR3 loop spans 14 amino acids. The CDR3 protein is CASSEAEVRTEAFF. The CDR3 DNA sequence: TGTGCCAGCAGTGAAGCGGAGGTACGGACTGAAGCTTTCTTT.

This chain joins TRBV27 and TRBJ2-3, with D maybe TRBD1 (5 bases). This CDR3 comprises 18 residues. V was cut by 0 bases and J by 1 base, with 17 bases left in between. Germline-derived CDR1 and CDR2 are MNHEY and SMNVEV (reference sequence). In nucleotides, the CDR3 is TGTGCCAGCAGTTTATCCAGGGTTCGCACTACGCGCACAGATACGCAGTATTTT. Amino acid sequence: CASSLSRVRTTRTDTQYF.

This clone was counted between two and nine times. The chain employs TRBV12-5 and TRBJ1-4; D unclear. V lost 7 bases to trimming and J lost 8 bases, with 14 bases between them. The CDR3 extends over 13 amino acids. The germline V gene has CDR1 LGHNT and CDR2 FRNRAP. CDR3 in amino acids: CASARRLIEKLFF. The CDR3 nucleotides read TGTGCTAGTGCGCGCCGCCTTATCGAAAAACTGTTTTTT.

The gene calls are TRBV2 and TRBJ2-5; 14 bases map to TRBD2. Trimming removed 6 bases from V and 4 bases from J; junction bases left unmatched: 4. CDR1 SNHLY and CDR2 FYNNEI come from the germline V gene. The CDR3 spans 15 residues. CDR3: CASRRGLAGAETQYF. CDR3 nucleotide sequence: TGTGCCAGCAGGCGGGGACTAGCGGGAGCAGAGACCCAGTACTTC.

The rearrangement links TRBV6-5 to TRBJ2-7; D ambiguous. CDR3 length: 13 residues. The germline CDR1 and CDR2 sequences are MNHEY and SVGAGI. Deletions cut 6 bases from V and 7 bases from J, with 16 bases between. CDR3 loop: CASRQSYQGEQYF. In DNA, the CDR3 is TGTGCCAGCAGACAGAGTTATCAAGGGGAGCAGTACTTC.

The rearrangement links TRBV5-1 to TRBJ2-5; D tentatively fits TRBD1 or TRBD2 (5 bases each). The DNA matches TRBJ2-7 better at its end, which makes the J call doubtful. The CDR3 length is 14 residues. Germline-derived CDR1 and CDR2 are SGHRS and YFSETQ. The CDR3 bases are TGCGCCAGCAGCTCCGGGACCGGATCCTACGAGCAGTACTTC. Encoded protein: CASSSGTGSYEQYF.

This chain links TRBV10-2 with TRBJ2-2; no reliable D call. From germline, CDR1 is WSHSY and CDR2 SAAADI. The CDR3 covers 13 residues. V dropped 4 bases and J dropped 5 bases, with 8 bases sitting between them. For the CDR3, the DNA is TGCGCCAGCAGTGGGATTCGAACCGGGGAGCTGTTTTTT. It yields the protein CASSGIRTGELFF.

V is TRBV4-1 and J is TRBJ1-4; TRBD1 matches 8 bases. This CDR3 contains 14 residues. V was clipped by 3 bases and J by 7 bases; unmatched bases: 4. Germline CDR1 reads MGHRA; CDR2 reads YSYEKL. CDR3 DNA sequence: TGCGCCAGCAGCCACGGACAGGGAGGTGAAAAACTGTTTTTT. Protein: CASSHGQGGEKLFF.

This clone was picked up a small number of times. The chain employs TRBV6-6 and TRBJ1-3; D gene ambiguous. The CDR3 is 14 residues long. The germline gives CDR1 MNHNY, CDR2 SVGAGI (reference sequence). Trimming removed 8 bases at V and 4 bases at J, with 15 bases between. The CDR3: CASLDETTGNTIYF. The CDR3 DNA is TGTGCCAGCCTTGACGAGACAACCGGAAACACCATATATTTT.

The rearrangement joins TRBV28 to TRBJ2-2; 8 positions agree with TRBD1. This CDR3 contains 16 residues. The ends lost 5 bases at V and 5 bases at J; junction bases unmatched: 10. The germline V gene has CDR1 MDHEN and CDR2 SYDVKM. The CDR3 DNA reads TGTGCCAGCAGTCCCCACCAGGGGGCGGTTACCGGGGAGCTGTTTTTT. This sequence encodes CASSPHQGAVTGELFF.

This clone was counted between two and nine times. The V and J genes are TRBV28 and TRBJ2-7; 9 bases fit TRBD2. V trimming: 6 bases; J trimming: 4 bases; junction bases outside the gene matches: 13. Per the germline V gene, CDR1 is MDHEN and CDR2 is SYDVKM. The CDR3 contains 16 residues. As DNA, the CDR3 is TGTGCCAGCAGCCAGGAACCGGGACTAGCTTCGTACGAGCAGTACTTC. Its translation is CASSQEPGLASYEQYF.

The chain joins TRBV28 to TRBJ1-5; D is possibly TRBD1 (6 bases). CDR1 is MDHEN and CDR2 is SYDVKM in the germline V gene. The ends were cut back, 10 bases at V and 2 bases at J, with 12 bases in the middle. The CDR3 spans 13 residues. The CDR3 DNA reads as TGTGCCATTACAGGGTCGGGCAATCAGCCCCAGCATTTT. Translation: CAITGSGNQPQHF.

This chain joins TRBV30 and TRBJ1-1; D remains unclear. Germline assignment: CDR1 GTSNPN and CDR2 SVGIG (reference sequence). CDR3 length equals 11 residues. V was clipped by 3 bases and J by 5 bases, with 7 bases between them. CDR3 sequence (DNA): TGTGCCTGGAGGTCCGGGACTGAAGCTTTCTTT. Encoded protein: CAWRSGTEAFF.

The chain combines TRBV5-1 with TRBJ2-7; 7 nucleotides match TRBD2. The trim removed 2 bases at V and 4 bases at J, leaving 6 bases unmatched. Germline loops: CDR1 SGHRS, CDR2 YFSETQ. The length of the CDR3 is 14 residues. This chain's CDR3 is CASSFGGGPYEQYF. CDR3 DNA: TGCGCCAGCAGCTTCGGGGGAGGGCCGTACGAGCAGTACTTC.

A word on this clone: Germline is not matched at one junction end, which may reflect a read error. The chain couples TRBV29-1 to TRBJ1-2; D is uncertain. The CDR3 spans 9 residues. In germline, CDR1 is SQVTM, CDR2 ANQGSEA. In DNA, the CDR3 is TGCATCGTTGACCCTGGCTACACCTTC. The encoded protein is CIVDPGYTF.

This clone was picked up a small number of times. CDR3 in amino acids: CASSELPNRGEQYF. In DNA, the CDR3 is TGTGCCAGCAGCGAATTACCCAACAGGGGCGAGCAGTACTTC. The genes are TRBV7-9 and TRBJ2-7; 7 bases map to TRBD1. CDR1 SEHNR and CDR2 FQNEAQ come from the germline V gene (reference sequence). J gave up 6 bases and V 5 bases, and 10 bases lay outside the gene matches. There are 14 residues in the CDR3.

This clone occurred a few times. The V gene is TRBV5-1, the J gene TRBJ2-2, with 7 bases aligning to TRBD2. The CDR3 sequence is 14 residues long. Germline V gene sequence: CDR1 SGHRS, CDR2 YFSETQ. J gave up 5 bases and V 1 base, and 2 bases lay outside the gene matches. The CDR3 DNA is TGCGCCAGCAGCTTGTTGCGGGAGACCGGGGAGCTGTTTTTT. Translated: CASSLLRETGELFF.

The chain uses TRBV28 and TRBJ2-7, with D uncertain. This CDR3 has 13 residues. V lost 6 bases and J lost 6, with 15 bases in between. Per germline, CDR1 MDHEN and CDR2 SYDVKM. The CDR3 DNA sequence: TGTGCCAGCAGCCACTTCAGAGGAGCCGAGCAGTACGTC. It encodes CASSHFRGAEQYV.

V and J are TRBV7-3 and TRBJ2-3; TRBD2 aligns across 9 bases. The CDR3 consists of 16 residues. Germline lookup yields CDR1 SGHTA and CDR2 FQGTGA. J was trimmed by 5 bases and V by 0 bases; bases with no gene match: 6. The CDR3 DNA reads as TGTGCCAGCAGCTTAACGTTAGCGGGAGAAGAAGATACGCAGTATTTT. It yields the protein CASSLTLAGEEDTQYF.

V usage is TRBV4-1 and J usage is TRBJ2-4, with TRBD2 matching over 12 bases. This CDR3 region has 18 residues. Germline V lookup: CDR1 MGHRA, CDR2 YSYEKL. J gave up 0 bases and V 7 bases, and 10 bases lay outside the gene matches. CDR3 DNA: TGCGCCAGCACAGAACTAGCGGGAGGACCTATAGCCAAAAACATTCAGTACTTC. Encoded protein: CASTELAGGPIAKNIQYF.

This chain joins TRBV5-4 and TRBJ2-2; no clear D gene. The CDR3 totals 15 residues. Per germline, CDR1 SGHNT and CDR2 YYREEE (reference sequence). Trimming took off 2 bases at V and 0 bases at J, with 8 bases between the two ends. The CDR3 bases are TGTGCCAGCAGCTTCGGTACACCGAACACCGGGGAGCTGTTTTTT. This sequence encodes CASSFGTPNTGELFF.

The chain has TRBV18 and TRBJ2-3; 11 bases are shared with TRBD2. The CDR3 extends over 16 amino acids. CDR1 and CDR2 (germline): KGHSH, LQKENI. V lost 1 base to trimming and J lost 3 bases; unmatched junction nucleotides: 3. The CDR3 DNA is TGTGCCAGCTCACCACGGACTAGCGGGTATACAGATACGCAGTATTTT. It specifies CASSPRTSGYTDTQYF.

The chain carries TRBV6-1 and TRBJ1-1, with unresolved D. The length of the CDR3 is 15 residues. Germline values: CDR1 MNHNS, CDR2 SASEGT. V was clipped by 2 bases and J by 4 bases, with 14 bases between them. CDR3 residues: CASSESVSSATEAFF. CDR3 DNA: TGTGCCAGCAGTGAATCGGTCAGTTCGGCCACTGAAGCTTTCTTT.